This entry lists 16 T cell receptor beta chains sequenced from one sample in a study of T cell responses to AZD1222 COVID-19 vaccine. The method was immunoSEQ multiplex PCR; TCRdb's version includes in-frame clones alone and lacks a portion of them. The table shows about 190,000 clones, with roughly 93% occurring only once. The sample here was peripheral blood, taken on day 0 of AZD1222 vaccination. These TCRs come from an adult in good health.

This chain links TRBV29-1 with TRBJ2-2; D call uncertain. Germline values: CDR1 SQVTM, CDR2 ANQGSEA. V was cut by 4 bases and J by 7 bases, with 10 bases left in between. This CDR3 contains 12 residues. CDR3 coding DNA: TGCAGCGTTGGGCCCTCCAACGGGGAGCTGTTTTTT. Translated, it gives CSVGPSNGELFF.

CDR3 coding DNA: TGTGCCAGCAGCGCGTCCCGGACAGGGAGAAACACCATATATTTT. This translates into CASSASRTGRNTIYF. The chain has TRBV7-6 and TRBJ1-3, with TRBD1 matching 8 bases. Germline V CDR1 and CDR2: SGHVS, FNYEAQ. CDR3 length: 15 amino acids. J gave up 5 bases and V 5 bases, and 8 bases lay outside the gene matches.

The gene calls are TRBV25-1 and TRBJ2-7; maybe TRBD1 (6 bases). This CDR3 has 13 residues. The V end lost 3 bases, the J end lost 5 bases, and 11 bases lay between the germline ends. Germline CDR1 is MGHDK and CDR2 is SYGVNS. The CDR3 bases are TGTGCCAGCAGTGATGTTTGGGGGCACGAGCAGTACTTC. This translates into CASSDVWGHEQYF.

The V and J genes are TRBV7-9 and TRBJ2-7, with 11 positions matching TRBD2. CDR3 length equals 15 residues. Germline values: CDR1 SEHNR, CDR2 FQNEAQ (reference sequence). The J segment lost 6 bases and the V segment lost 4 bases, leaving 8 bases of the junction unmatched. The CDR3 is CASSSLAGGPIEQYF. For the CDR3, the DNA is TGTGCCAGCAGCTCTTTAGCGGGAGGGCCTATCGAGCAGTACTTC.

The V and J genes are TRBV27 and TRBJ1-6, with a possible D match to TRBD1 (6 bases). CDR1 and CDR2 (germline): MNHEY, SMNVEV (reference sequence). The CDR3 runs to 15 residues. Between the trimmed V and J ends, which lost 3 bases and 9 bases, there was a span of 15 bases. CDR3 in amino acids: CASSFSGGAGSPLHF. DNA for the CDR3: TGTGCCAGCAGTTTCTCTGGGGGCGCGGGTTCACCCCTCCACTTT.

The chain joins TRBV5-1 to TRBJ2-2; the D gene is possibly TRBD1 (6 bases). The germline CDR1 and CDR2 sequences are SGHRS and YFSETQ. The V and J ends lost 4 bases and 6 bases respectively, with 13 bases between them. This CDR3 has 14 residues. The CDR3 bases are TGCGCCAGCAGCGTGGCAGGGGATCCCGGGGAGCTGTTTTTT. The encoded protein is CASSVAGDPGELFF.

This chain joins TRBV7-2 and TRBJ1-2; D remains unclear. Germline V gives CDR1 SGHTA, CDR2 FQGNSA. Trimming cost V 5 bases and J 6 bases, with 19 bases left between them. The CDR3 covers 15 residues. The CDR3 protein is CASSPSKGRQDGYTF. CDR3 DNA sequence: TGTGCCAGCAGCCCTTCGAAGGGCAGGCAGGATGGCTACACCTTC.

The CDR3 sequence is CASSFRGKTEAFF. The CDR3, as DNA: TGTGCCAGCAGCTTCAGGGGGAAAACTGAAGCTTTCTTT. The J gene is TRBJ1-1, the V gene TRBV11-2; 7 bases match TRBD1. The V gene end was trimmed by 3 bases and the J gene end by 5 bases; junction bases not matched to a gene: 3. Per germline, CDR1 SGHAT and CDR2 FQNNGV. The CDR3 covers 13 residues.

The genes are TRBV27 and TRBJ2-3; 11 nucleotides match TRBD2. V lost 8 bases to trimming and J lost 3 bases; unmatched junction nucleotides: 1. The germline CDR1 and CDR2 sequences are MNHEY and SMNVEV (reference sequence). There are 13 residues in the CDR3. CDR3 region: CASRTSGTDTQYF. As DNA, the CDR3 is TGTGCCAGCCGGACTAGCGGGACAGATACGCAGTATTTT.

J is TRBJ2-7 and V is TRBV10-3; TRBD2 matches at 12 bases. The CDR3 has 14 residues. The V and J ends lost 5 bases and 2 bases, in that order; junction bases with no gene match: 1. CDR1 is ENHRY and CDR2 is SYGVKD in the germline V gene. The CDR3 nucleotides are TGTGCCATCAGTTCTAGCGGGGGGGCCTACGAGCAGTACTTC. This translates into CAISSSGGAYEQYF.

This clone was recorded once. The gene calls are TRBV14 and TRBJ1-1; D gene unclear. CDR1 and CDR2 (germline): SGHDN, FVKESK. The CDR3 is made up of 16 amino acids. V was clipped by 0 bases and J by 1 base, with 12 bases between them. CDR3 in DNA: TGTGCCAGCAGCCAAGATTATCTGAGGGAGAACACTGAAGCTTTCTTT. This translates into CASSQDYLRENTEAFF.

The V call is TRBV7-6, the J call TRBJ2-2; a possible D gene is TRBD1 (6 bases). Deletions cut 8 bases from V and 0 bases from J, with 10 bases between. The CDR3 is 14 amino acids. Germline V gene lookup returns CDR1 SGHVS and CDR2 FNYEAQ. CDR3 coding DNA: TGTGCCAGCTCGGGGACAACGAACACCGGGGAGCTGTTTTTT. Translating gives CASSGTTNTGELFF.

V usage is TRBV27 and J usage is TRBJ1-5; D gene unclear. Between the trimmed V and J ends, which lost 2 bases and 3 bases, there was a span of 23 bases. CDR1 is MNHEY and CDR2 is SMNVEV in the germline V gene (reference sequence). CDR3 size: 19 residues. The CDR3: CASSLKALGQWTSNQPQHF. The CDR3 region has the DNA TGTGCCAGCAGTTTAAAGGCGTTAGGCCAGTGGACTTCCAATCAGCCCCAGCATTTT.

The V gene is TRBV6-1, the J gene TRBJ1-4, with D unclear. Germline V gives CDR1 MNHNS, CDR2 SASEGT. The CDR3 is made up of 17 amino acids. V lost 1 base and J lost 7, with 19 bases in between. The CDR3 nucleotides read TGTGCCAGCAGTGAAGGGGGTTCTTTTAAAGGACGTGAAAAACTGTTTTTT. Encoded protein: CASSEGGSFKGREKLFF.

The V call is TRBV9, the J call TRBJ2-5; the D gene is possibly TRBD2 (6 bases). The germline V gene encodes CDR1 SGDLS and CDR2 YYNGEE. V gave up 4 bases and J gave up 5 bases, with 15 bases separating them. This CDR3 contains 14 residues. Here the CDR3 DNA reads TGTGCCAGCAGCCCCCCTGGGGGGTGGGAGACCCAGTACTTC. This sequence encodes CASSPPGGWETQYF. Full variable domain (missing parts from reference TRBV9 and TRBJ2-5): DSGVTQTPKHLITATGQRVTLRCSPRSGDLSVYWYQQSLDQGLQFLIQYYNGEERAKGNILERFSAQQFPDLHSELNLSSLELGDSALYFCASSPPGGWETQYFGPGTRLLVL.

This clone was observed a single time. The V gene is TRBV19, the J gene TRBJ1-1; D unclear. Per the germline V gene, CDR1 is LNHDA and CDR2 is SQIVND (reference sequence). Trimming pared 3 bases from V and 0 bases from J, leaving 8 bases between. The CDR3 totals 14 residues. DNA for the CDR3: TGTGCCAGTAGTATCCCGCCCATGAACACTGAAGCTTTCTTT. It codes for CASSIPPMNTEAFF. The entire variable domain, with the rest obtained from reference TRBV19 and TRBJ1-1, is as follows: DGGITQSPKYLFRKEGQNVTLSCEQNLNHDAMYWYRQDPGQGLRLIYYSQIVNDFQKGDIAEGYSVSREKKESFPLTVTSAQKNPTAFYLCASSIPPMNTEAFFGQGTRLTVV.